The 18 T cell receptor beta chains below were found in one sample sequenced in a study of control samples from healthy donors and cancer patients. Some clones are missing from TCRdb's copy, which holds only in-frame ones; the method was immunoSEQ multiplex PCR. The sample yields tens of thousands of clones, roughly 80% seen once. Sequences were obtained from PBMCs. The source of these receptors is a man aged 55 to 70 with colorectal cancer.

The count of this clone is one. The rearrangement uses TRBV6-5 and TRBJ2-2, with a possible D match to TRBD1 (6 bases). The CDR3 totals 14 residues. V lost 6 bases and J lost 2, with 10 bases in between. Germline V gives CDR1 MNHEY, CDR2 SVGAGI. CDR3 region: CASRIQGNTGELFF. Here the CDR3 DNA reads TGTGCCAGCAGGATACAGGGTAACACCGGGGAGCTGTTTTTT.

This rearrangement joins TRBV3-1 (or the pseudogene TRBV3-2) to TRBJ1-1; D is undetermined. Deletions cut 6 bases from V and 1 base from J, with 18 bases between. From germline, CDR1 is LGHDT and CDR2 YNNKEL (reference sequence). The CDR3 is 16 amino acids. The CDR3 loop is CASSPNPAWRNTEAFF. Written as DNA, the CDR3 is TGTGCCAGCAGTCCTAATCCGGCCTGGCGGAACACTGAAGCTTTCTTT.

The chain uses TRBV11-2 and TRBJ2-3; the match to TRBD2 covers 8 bases. CDR1 and CDR2 from the germline V gene are SGHAT and FQNNGV. V lost 2 bases to trimming and J lost 6 bases; unmatched junction nucleotides: 4. The length of the CDR3 is 14 residues. The CDR3 DNA reads TGTGCCAGCAGCTTACGGACTAGCAGGGATACGCAGTATTTT. Translation: CASSLRTSRDTQYF.

The chain is built from TRBV5-1 and TRBJ1-2; D perhaps matches TRBD1 (5 bases). Looked up from germline, CDR1 is SGHRS and CDR2 is YFSETQ. V was cut by 4 bases and J by 6 bases, with 25 bases left in between. The CDR3 runs to 17 residues. In DNA, the CDR3 is TGCGCCAGCAGCCCAGTTCGTCCGACTCAGGGATCCGATGGCTACACCTTC. It is translated as CASSPVRPTQGSDGYTF.

The chain joins TRBV5-6 to TRBJ2-5; D possibly uses TRBD1 or TRBD2 (6 bases each). Trimming left V 4 bases short and J 5 bases short, with 27 bases between. The CDR3 runs to 18 residues. The V gene's germline CDR1 is SGHDT and CDR2 YYEEEE. CDR3 sequence (DNA): TGTGCCAGCAGCCAAACCGCCCGGCAGGGGAGGTTCGGGGAGACCCAGTACTTC. Translated, it gives CASSQTARQGRFGETQYF.

There are a few counts of this clone. V is TRBV3-1 (or the pseudogene TRBV3-2) and J is TRBJ2-6; D unresolved. V was cut by 4 bases and J by 2 bases, with 0 bases left in between. The CDR3 extends over 12 amino acids. Germline values: CDR1 LGHDT, CDR2 YNNKEL (reference sequence). As DNA, the CDR3 is TGTGCCAGCAGCCCTGGGGCCAACGTCCTGACTTTC. This translates into CASSPGANVLTF.

This clone appeared once. The chain combines TRBV30 with TRBJ1-3; weak D call: TRBD1 (6 bases). The CDR3 totals 16 residues. Germline V gene data show CDR1 as GTSNPN and CDR2 as SVGIG (reference sequence). The V end lost 4 bases, the J end lost 0 bases, and 16 bases lay between the germline ends. The CDR3, as DNA: TGTGCCTGGAACACGATGACAGGTCTCTCTGGAAACACCATATATTTT. Its translation: CAWNTMTGLSGNTIYF. Supplemented by reference TRBV30 and TRBJ1-3, the full variable domain reads SQTIHQWPATLVQPVGSPLSLECTVEGTSNPNLYWYRQAAGRGLQLLFYSVGIGQISSEVPQNLSASRPQDRQFILSSKKLLLSDSGFYLCAWNTMTGLSGNTIYFGEGSWLTVV.

CDR3: CASSLGTGVFYNSPLHF. CDR3 DNA sequence: TGTGCCAGCAGCTTAGGGACAGGGGTCTTCTATAATTCACCCCTCCACTTT. The rearrangement joins TRBV7-2 to TRBJ1-6; 9 nucleotides match TRBD1. CDR3 length: 17 amino acids. J was trimmed by 3 bases and V by 1 base; bases with no gene match: 4. Germline lookup yields CDR1 SGHTA and CDR2 FQGNSA.

This clone showed up just once. The rearrangement uses TRBV29-1 and TRBJ2-2, with D possibly being TRBD2 (5 bases). CDR3 length: 14 residues. V was cut by 3 bases and J by 2 bases, with 10 bases left in between. Germline-derived CDR1 and CDR2 are SQVTM and ANQGSEA. Here the CDR3 reads CSVDAGRNTGELFF. The DNA for the CDR3 is TGCAGCGTTGATGCTGGGAGAAACACCGGGGAGCTGTTTTTT.

The chain carries TRBV12-3 or TRBV12-4 and TRBJ1-2; D uncertain. V lost 1 base to trimming and J lost 3 bases, with 6 bases between them. The CDR3 has 13 residues. The CDR3 DNA reads TGTGCCAGCAGTTTAGAAGGGTACTATGGCTACACCTTC. Its translation is CASSLEGYYGYTF.

This clone is a singleton in its sample. The chain joins TRBV12-3 or TRBV12-4 to TRBJ1-2, with a tentative D call TRBD1 (5 bases). Trimming pared 5 bases from V and 5 bases from J, leaving 9 bases between. The CDR3 is 12 residues long. In DNA, the CDR3 is TGTGCCAGCAGTCAGACAGTGTATGGCTACACCTTC. It codes for CASSQTVYGYTF.

A single count supports this clone. V usage is TRBV5-6 and J usage is TRBJ2-3; 8 bases align to TRBD2. Germline-derived CDR1 and CDR2 are SGHDT and YYEEEE. This CDR3 has 15 amino acids. The J segment lost 3 bases and the V segment lost 2 bases, leaving 5 bases of the junction unmatched. The DNA of the CDR3 is TGTGCCAGCAGCTTATGGCGGGGGGCTACAGATACGCAGTATTTT. Translation gives CASSLWRGATDTQYF.

The chain links TRBV6-5 to TRBJ1-2; D ambiguous. The ends were cut back, 0 bases at V and 7 bases at J, with 12 bases in the middle. The CDR3 covers 14 residues. In germline, CDR1 is MNHEY, CDR2 SVGAGI. The CDR3 sequence: CASSYSSGSPGYTF. CDR3 DNA sequence: TGTGCCAGCAGTTACTCGAGTGGGAGTCCTGGCTACACCTTC.

CDR3 DNA sequence: TGTGCCAGCAGTTCGGCGACGGATGAAAACATTCAGTACTTC. Translation: CASSSATDENIQYF. The chain couples TRBV27 to TRBJ2-4; D is unclear. There are 14 residues in the CDR3. Trimming left V 4 bases short and J 5 bases short, with 12 bases between. Looked up from germline, CDR1 is MNHEY and CDR2 is SMNVEV (reference sequence).

The table lists this clone with a few counts. The rearrangement uses TRBV5-8 and TRBJ2-5; 11 bases align to TRBD2. With V trimmed by 1 base and J by 0 bases, 11 bases remained unmatched. Per the germline V gene, CDR1 is SGHTS and CDR2 is YDEGEE. The CDR3 runs 19 residues. The CDR3 protein is CASSLKLGLAVQYQETQYF. The CDR3 bases are TGTGCCAGCAGCTTGAAGTTGGGACTAGCGGTGCAGTACCAAGAGACCCAGTACTTC. Drawing the rest from reference TRBV5-8 and TRBJ2-5, the complete variable domain is EAGVTQSPTHLIKTRGQQATLRCSPISGHTSVYWYQQALGLGLQFLLWYDEGEERNRGNFPPRFSGRQFPNYSSELNVNALELEDSALYLCASSLKLGLAVQYQETQYFGPGTRLLVL.

V gene TRBV14 combines with J gene TRBJ1-1; tentatively, D is TRBD1 (5 bases). Trimming took off 4 bases at V and 9 bases at J, with 9 bases between the two ends. Germline V gene lookup returns CDR1 SGHDN and CDR2 FVKESK. The CDR3 is 11 residues long. The DNA of the CDR3 is TGTGCCAGCAGCCTTTCAGGGCAAGCTTTCTTT. It translates to CASSLSGQAFF.

The chain combines TRBV3-1 (or the pseudogene TRBV3-2) with TRBJ2-3; 14 bases agree with TRBD2. Germline values: CDR1 LGHDT, CDR2 YNNKEL (reference sequence). The CDR3 runs to 19 residues. V was pared by 3 bases and J by 1 base, with 9 bases of the junction left unmatched. CDR3 residues: CASSHTGTSGGAGTDTQYF. The CDR3 DNA follows: TGTGCCAGCAGCCATACCGGGACTAGCGGGGGAGCCGGCACAGATACGCAGTATTTT.

This clone was found a few times. The J gene is TRBJ2-7, the V gene TRBV18; 7 bases align to TRBD1. The CDR3 is made up of 14 amino acids. Trimming removed 5 bases from V and 2 bases from J; junction bases left unmatched: 6. The germline V gene encodes CDR1 KGHSH and CDR2 LQKENI. For the CDR3, the DNA is TGTGCCAGCTCATCCCGGGACAGCACCTACGAGCAGTACTTC. It encodes CASSSRDSTYEQYF.